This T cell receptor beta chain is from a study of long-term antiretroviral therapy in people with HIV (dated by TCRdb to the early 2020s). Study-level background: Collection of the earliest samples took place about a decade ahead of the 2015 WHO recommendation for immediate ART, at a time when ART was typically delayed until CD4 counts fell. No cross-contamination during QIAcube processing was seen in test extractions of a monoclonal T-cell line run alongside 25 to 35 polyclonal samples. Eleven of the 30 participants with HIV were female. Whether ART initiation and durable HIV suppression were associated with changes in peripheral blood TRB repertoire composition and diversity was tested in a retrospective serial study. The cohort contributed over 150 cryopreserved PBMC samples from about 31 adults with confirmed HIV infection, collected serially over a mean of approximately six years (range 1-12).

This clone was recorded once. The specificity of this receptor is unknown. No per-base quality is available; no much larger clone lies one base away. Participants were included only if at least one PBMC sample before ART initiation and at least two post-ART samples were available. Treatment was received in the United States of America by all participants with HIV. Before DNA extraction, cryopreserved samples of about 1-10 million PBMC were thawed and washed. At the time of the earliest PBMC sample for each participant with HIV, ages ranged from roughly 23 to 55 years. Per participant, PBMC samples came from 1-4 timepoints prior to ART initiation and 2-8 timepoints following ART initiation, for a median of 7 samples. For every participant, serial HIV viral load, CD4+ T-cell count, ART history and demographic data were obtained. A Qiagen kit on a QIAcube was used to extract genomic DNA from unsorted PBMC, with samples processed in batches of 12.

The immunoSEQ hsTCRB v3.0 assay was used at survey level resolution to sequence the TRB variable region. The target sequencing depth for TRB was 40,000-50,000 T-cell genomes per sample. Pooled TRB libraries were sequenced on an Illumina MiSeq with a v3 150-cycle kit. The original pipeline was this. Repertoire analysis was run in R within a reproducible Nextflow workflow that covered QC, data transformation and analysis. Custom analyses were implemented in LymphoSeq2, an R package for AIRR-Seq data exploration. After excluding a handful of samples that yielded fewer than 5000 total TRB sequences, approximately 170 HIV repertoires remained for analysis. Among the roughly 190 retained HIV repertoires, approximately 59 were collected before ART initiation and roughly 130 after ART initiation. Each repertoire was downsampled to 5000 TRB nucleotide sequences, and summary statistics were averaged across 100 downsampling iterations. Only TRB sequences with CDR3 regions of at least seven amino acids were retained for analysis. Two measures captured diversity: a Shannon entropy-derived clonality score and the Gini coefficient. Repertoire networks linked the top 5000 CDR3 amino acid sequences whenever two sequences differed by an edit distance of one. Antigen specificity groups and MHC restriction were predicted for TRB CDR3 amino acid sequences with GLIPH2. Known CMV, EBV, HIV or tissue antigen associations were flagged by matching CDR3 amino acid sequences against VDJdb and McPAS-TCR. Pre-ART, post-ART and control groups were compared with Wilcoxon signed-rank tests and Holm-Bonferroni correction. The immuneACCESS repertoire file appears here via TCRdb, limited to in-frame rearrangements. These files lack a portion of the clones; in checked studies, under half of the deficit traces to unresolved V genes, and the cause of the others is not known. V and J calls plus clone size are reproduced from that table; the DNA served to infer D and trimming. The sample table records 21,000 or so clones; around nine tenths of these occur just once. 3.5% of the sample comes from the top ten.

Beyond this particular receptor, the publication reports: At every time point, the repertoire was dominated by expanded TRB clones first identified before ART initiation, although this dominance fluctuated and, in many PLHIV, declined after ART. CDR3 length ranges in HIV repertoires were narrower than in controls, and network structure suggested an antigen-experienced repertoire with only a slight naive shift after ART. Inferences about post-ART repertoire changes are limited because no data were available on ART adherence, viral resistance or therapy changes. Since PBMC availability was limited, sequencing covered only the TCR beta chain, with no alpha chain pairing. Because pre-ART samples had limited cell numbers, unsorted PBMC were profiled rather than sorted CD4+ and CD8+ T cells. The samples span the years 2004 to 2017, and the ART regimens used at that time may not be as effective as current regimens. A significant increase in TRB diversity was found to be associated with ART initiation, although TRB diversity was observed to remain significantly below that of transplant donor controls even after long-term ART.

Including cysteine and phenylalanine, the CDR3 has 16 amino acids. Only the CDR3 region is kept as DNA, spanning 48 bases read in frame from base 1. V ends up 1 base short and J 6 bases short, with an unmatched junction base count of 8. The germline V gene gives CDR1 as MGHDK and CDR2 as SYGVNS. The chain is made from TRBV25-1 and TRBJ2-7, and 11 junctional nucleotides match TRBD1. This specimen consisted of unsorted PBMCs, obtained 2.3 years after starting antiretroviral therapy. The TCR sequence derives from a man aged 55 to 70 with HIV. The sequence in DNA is TGTGCCAGCAGTGAATTTGTTGGGACAGGGGGTATCGAGCAGTACTTC. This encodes CASSEFVGTGGIEQYF.